This T cell receptor beta chain came from a study of blood T cell repertoires in COVID-19. Study details: Acute and convalescent COVID-19 specimens originated in the United States, Italy and Spain.

This clone was seen once. Seattle patients were enrolled during active infection and followed longitudinally. Original data processing: Reference gene primer amplification yielded estimated nucleated cell counts. This table comes from immunoSEQ multiplex PCR, and its TCRdb copy is limited to in-frame clones, with some not included. Clone size and the V and J calls come from that table; the DNA yielded D and trimming. The sample lists tens of thousands of clones, just over 85% seen once, with approximately 45% in the top ten. This CDR3 comprises 15 residues. CDR1 and CDR2 (germline): MDHEN, SYDVKM. Trimming at V came to 2 bases and at J to 4 bases, leaving 5 bases not matched to a gene.

The V gene is TRBV28, the J gene TRBJ2-7, with 10 bases that match TRBD2. This sequence originates from a woman aged 55-70 years with COVID-19, enrolled during active disease. What was sequenced was peripheral blood. CDR3 amino acids: CASSLASGRWYEQYF. CDR3 coding DNA: TGTGCCAGCAGTTTAGCTAGCGGGAGATGGTACGAGCAGTACTTC.